One sample yielded the 17 T cell receptor beta chains listed below, sequenced in a study of human T cells and chemical hapten exposure. The sample's time point: patch test 1, 2 weeks after DPC sensitization. As to treatment: therapeutic diphenylcyclopropenone sensitization with weekly scalp DPC. TCRdb ran MiXCR on the RACE reads and lists one entry per CDR3 protein. The sample includes 80,000 or so distinct CDR3 sequences, around a tenth of them seen just once. The sequencing used whole blood, collected in connection with sensitization to the hapten diphenylcyclopropenone (DPC). The origin of the receptors is a woman aged 50 to 60 with alopecia areata. Some clones in this sample may be carry-over from other donors' samples.

The chain is built from TRBV29-1 and TRBJ1-2, with TRBD1 matching 7 bases. Germline-derived CDR1 and CDR2 are SQVTM and ANQGSEA. The CDR3 covers 13 residues. V was pared by 8 bases and J by 12 bases, with 18 bases of the junction left unmatched. The CDR3 spells CSPRGWKGGQNTF. As DNA, the CDR3 is TGCAGCCCCAGAGGGTGGAAGGGGGGACAGAACACCTTC.

This clonotype was seen at least ten times. The DNA of the CDR3 is TGTGCCAGCTCACCCGTGGGACACGCCGCGTCCGAGCAGTACTTC. Translation: CASSPVGHAASEQYF. The chain couples TRBV18 to TRBJ2-7; D is perhaps TRBD1 (6 bases). The CDR3 spans 15 residues. Germline V gives CDR1 KGHSH, CDR2 LQKENI. Trimming took off 3 bases at V and 6 bases at J, with 18 bases between the two ends.

This clonotype was counted between two and nine times. The rearrangement uses TRBV6-1 and TRBJ1-1; D is possibly TRBD1 (5 bases). The CDR3 contains 13 residues. From germline, CDR1 is MNHNS and CDR2 SASEGT. V lost 6 bases and J lost 4, with 12 bases in between. The CDR3 sequence is CASRTGQATEAFF. The CDR3 coding sequence is TGTGCCAGCAGGACGGGGCAGGCCACTGAAGCTTTCTTT.

At least ten counts were recorded for this clonotype. The chain joins TRBV7-9 to TRBJ2-3; D possibly corresponds to TRBD2 (5 bases). The CDR3 spans 13 residues. The V gene lost 5 bases and the J gene lost 5 bases, with 11 bases spanning the gap. Germline CDR1 and CDR2: SEHNR and FQNEAQ (reference sequence). CDR3 in DNA: TGTGCCAGCAGCCCACTCCGGGGAGATACGCAGTATTTT. Protein sequence: CASSPLRGDTQYF.

The rearrangement uses TRBV20-1 and TRBJ2-5; possibly TRBD2 for D (6 bases). The CDR3 length is 15 residues. The V end lost 6 bases, the J end lost 4 bases, and 21 bases lay between the germline ends. Germline CDR1 is DFQATT and CDR2 is SNEGSKA (reference sequence). CDR3: CSAHRFSGPPETQYF. The CDR3 DNA follows: TGCAGTGCCCATCGTTTTAGCGGACCCCCAGAGACCCAGTACTTC.

This clonotype has a handful of counts. V gene TRBV6-5 combines with J gene TRBJ2-5; the D gene is possibly TRBD1 (5 bases). Germline-derived CDR1 and CDR2 are MNHEY and SVGAGI. Trimming took 6 bases from V and 4 from J, leaving 15 bases between them. The CDR3 is 14 amino acids. In DNA form, the CDR3 reads TGTGCCAGCAGGCCCAGGGCAGGCGCAGAGACCCAGTACTTC. Encoded protein: CASRPRAGAETQYF.

The V call is TRBV28, the J call TRBJ1-1; 8 bases match TRBD1. V trimming: 6 bases; J trimming: 4 bases; junction bases outside the gene matches: 7. The CDR3 contains 14 residues. CDR1 and CDR2 (germline): MDHEN, SYDVKM. The CDR3 bases are TGTGCCAGCAGGTCGGGACAGGCCTTCACTGAAGCTTTCTTT. Protein: CASRSGQAFTEAFF.

This clonotype has a count of ten or more. The chain has TRBV7-6 and TRBJ2-3; the match to TRBD2 covers 9 bases. Germline V gives CDR1 SGHVS, CDR2 FNYEAQ. CDR3 size: 15 residues. The ends lost 3 bases at V and 4 bases at J; junction bases unmatched: 5. CDR3 region: CASSLRASGADTQYF. The CDR3 DNA reads as TGTGCCAGCAGCTTGCGGGCTAGCGGGGCAGATACGCAGTATTTT. Based on the CDR3 plus reference TRBV7-6 and TRBJ2-3, the full variable domain is GAGVSQSPRYKVTKRGQDVALRCDPISGHVSLYWYRQALGQGPEFLTYFNYEAQQDKSGLPNDRFSAERPEGSISTLTIQRTEQRDSAMYRCASSLRASGADTQYFGPGTRLTVL.

This clonotype was detected only a few times. This chain uses TRBV7-2 with TRBJ1-1, with 8 bases identical to TRBD1. The CDR3 contains 15 residues. V gave up 5 bases and J gave up 4 bases; unmatched junction bases: 9. Germline loops: CDR1 SGHTA, CDR2 FQGNSA. The CDR3 protein is CASSPQGQVSTEAFF. In DNA, the CDR3 is TGTGCCAGCAGCCCCCAGGGACAGGTTAGCACTGAAGCTTTCTTT.

This chain links TRBV28 with TRBJ1-2; 11 positions match TRBD1. J was trimmed by 3 bases and V by 6 bases; bases with no gene match: 9. Germline-derived CDR1 and CDR2 are MDHEN and SYDVKM. The CDR3 runs 16 residues. CDR3 in amino acids: CASSIRGQGADYGYTF. CDR3 DNA sequence: TGTGCCAGCAGCATTAGAGGACAGGGGGCTGACTATGGCTACACCTTC.

This clonotype has at least ten counts. The chain has TRBV7-2 and TRBJ2-2, with D possibly TRBD2 on 5 matching bases. V was trimmed by 1 base and J by 1 base, leaving 7 bases between them. The germline V gene encodes CDR1 SGHTA and CDR2 FQGNSA. This CDR3 comprises 15 residues. This CDR3 is CASSLVGRNTGELFF. The CDR3 bases are TGTGCCAGCAGCTTAGTTGGGAGGAACACCGGGGAGCTGTTTTTT. The variable domain in full, completed from reference TRBV7-2 and TRBJ2-2, reads GAGVSQSPSNKVTEKGKDVELRCDPISGHTALYWYRQSLGQGLEFLIYFQGNSAPDKSGLPSDRFSAERTGGSVSTLTIQRTQQEDSAVYLCASSLVGRNTGELFFGEGSRLTVL.

Ten or more counts support this clonotype. V gene TRBV12-5 combines with J gene TRBJ2-2; 7 nucleotides align to TRBD1. The CDR3 runs to 15 residues. Germline V gene lookup returns CDR1 LGHNT and CDR2 FRNRAP. Germline trimming cut 5 bases from V and 2 bases from J; bases unmatched to any gene: 5. CDR3 protein: CASGTGTANTGELFF. The CDR3 coding sequence is TGTGCTAGTGGTACCGGGACAGCTAACACCGGGGAGCTGTTTTTT.

This clonotype showed up just a few times. The rearrangement joins TRBV5-8 to TRBJ1-5; D may be TRBD1 (5 bases). Per germline, CDR1 SGHTS and CDR2 YDEGEE. V lost 5 bases and J lost 5, with 17 bases in between. The CDR3 sequence is 15 residues long. This CDR3 reads CASSTGTKLDQPQHF. The CDR3 DNA reads TGTGCCAGCAGTACCGGGACCAAACTCGATCAGCCCCAGCATTTT.

The chain uses TRBV20-1 and TRBJ2-7, with no clear D. Looked up from germline, CDR1 is DFQATT and CDR2 is SNEGSKA (reference sequence). With 0 bases removed from V and 2 bases from J, the gap between germline ends came to 8 bases. There are 13 residues in the CDR3. The CDR3 DNA reads as TGCAGTGCTAGAGATCGTGTCACCTACGAGCAGTACTTC. Protein sequence: CSARDRVTYEQYF.

Only a few counts were recorded for this clonotype. The DNA of the CDR3 is TGCAGTGCTAGTAGGACGGGACAAGAGACCCAGTACTTC. Translating gives CSASRTGQETQYF. This rearrangement joins TRBV20-1 to TRBJ2-5; tentative D call: TRBD2 (5 bases). CDR3 size: 13 residues. Germline V gives CDR1 DFQATT, CDR2 SNEGSKA (reference sequence). The V gene lost 3 bases and the J gene lost 2 bases, with 10 bases spanning the gap.

This clonotype was counted ten times or more. The J gene is TRBJ2-5, the V gene TRBV6-5; TRBD1 matches at 8 bases. The CDR3 loop spans 15 amino acids. J was trimmed by 3 bases and V by 2 bases; bases with no gene match: 5. CDR1 and CDR2 (germline): MNHEY, SVGAGI. The DNA of the CDR3 is TGTGCCAGCAGTTACCCCGGACAGGGCAAAGAGACCCAGTACTTC. Its translation is CASSYPGQGKETQYF.

The chain joins TRBV6-2 or TRBV6-3 to TRBJ2-7, with D unclear. This CDR3 is 13 amino acids long. Germline CDR1 reads MNHEY; CDR2 reads SVGEGT. Trimming removed 8 bases at V and 6 bases at J, with 17 bases between. CDR3 bases: TGTGCCAGCGCTTCCCGGGTCGGTAGCGAGCAGTACTTC. Its translation is CASASRVGSEQYF.